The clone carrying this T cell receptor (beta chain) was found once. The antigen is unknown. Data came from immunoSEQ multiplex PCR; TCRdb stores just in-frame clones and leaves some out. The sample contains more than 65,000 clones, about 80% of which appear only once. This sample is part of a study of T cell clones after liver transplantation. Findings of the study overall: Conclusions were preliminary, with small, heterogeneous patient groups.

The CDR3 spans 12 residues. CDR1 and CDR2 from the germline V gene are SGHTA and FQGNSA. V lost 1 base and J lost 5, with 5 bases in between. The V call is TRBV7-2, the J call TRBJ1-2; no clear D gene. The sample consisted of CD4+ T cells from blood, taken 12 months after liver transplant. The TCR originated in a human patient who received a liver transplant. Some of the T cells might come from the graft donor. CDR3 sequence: CASSLGGYGYTF. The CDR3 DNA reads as TGTGCCAGCAGCTTAGGGGGTTATGGCTACACCTTC. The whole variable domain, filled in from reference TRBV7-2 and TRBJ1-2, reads GAGVSQSPSNKVTEKGKDVELRCDPISGHTALYWYRQSLGQGLEFLIYFQGNSAPDKSGLPSDRFSAERTGGSVSTLTIQRTQQEDSAVYLCASSLGGYGYTFGSGTRLTVV.